These T cell receptor beta chains were read from a single sample in a study of regulatory T cells in long-lasting Graves disease. MiXCR, applied by TCRdb to the multiplex PCR reads, yields one record per CDR3 protein. The sample includes about 450,000 distinct CDR3 sequences, around 22% of them seen just once. Here the sequenced sample was peripheral blood mononuclear cells (PBMCs), taken when the disease was refractory, from a patient treated with antithyroid drugs. The receptors derive from a female donor with Graves disease. CDR3s include the opening cysteine and the closing phenylalanine or tryptophan. D genes are given only for firm matches. Clone size is not always given. Where it is, it says once, few, many or a class for expanded clones.

J | size | length | D | V | DNA | CDR3
TRBJ2-5 | NA | 16 | TRBD2 | TRBV19 | TGTGCCAGTAGAGACGGGACTAGCGGGAGAGGGGAGACCCAGTACTTC | CASRDGTSGRGETQYF
TRBJ1-1 | NA | 13 | NA | TRBV20-1 | TGCAGTGCTAGGAGCACCCCGAACACTGAAGCTTTCTTT | CSARSTPNTEAFF
TRBJ2-7 | few | 14 | NA | TRBV20-1 | TGCAGTGCTAGAGATTTCGTACAGGGTTACGAGCAGTACTTC | CSARDFVQGYEQYF
TRBJ2-7 | NA | 20 | NA | TRBV20-1 | TGCAGTGCTACCCCCCCCCGCGGAGGCCAGTCAAAAGCGAGCTTCTACGAGCAGTACTTC | CSATPPRGGQSKASFYEQYF
TRBJ2-2 | NA | 13 | NA | TRBV6-2/TRBV6-3 | TGTGCCAGCAGTTACTCGGGAGGTGGAGAGCTGTTTTTT | CASSYSGGGELFF
TRBJ2-7 | many | 17 | TRBD1 | TRBV28 | TGTGCCAGCAGAGATGGCCCCGGACAGGGAGATCTCTACGAGCAGTACTTC | CASRDGPGQGDLYEQYF
TRBJ2-2 | NA | 18 | TRBD1 | TRBV7-9 | TGTGCCAGCAGACCCCCGCTCAGGGGGACAACGAACACCGGGGAGCTGTTTTTT | CASRPPLRGTTNTGELFF
TRBJ1-1 | few | 14 | TRBD1 | TRBV9 | TGTGCCAGCAGCGTAGAGACAGGGGCCTCCGAAGCTTTCTTT | CASSVETGASEAFF
TRBJ1-2 | few | 13 | NA | TRBV10-3 | TGTGCCATCAGTGAGTCGGGGGTACATGGCTACACCTTC | CAISESGVHGYTF
TRBJ2-2 | NA | 12 | NA | TRBV5-6 | TGTGCCAGCAGCCCCCCGGGAGGGGAGCTGTTTTTT | CASSPPGGELFF
TRBJ1-1 | NA | 15 | TRBD1 | TRBV28 | TGTGCCAGCAGTTCTATTCGGGACAGGGTCACTGAAGCTTTCTTT | CASSSIRDRVTEAFF
TRBJ2-2 | many | 16 | TRBD1 | TRBV7-2 | TGTGCCAGCAGCGCTACGACAGGGGGCACCACCGGGGAGCTGTTTTTT | CASSATTGGTTGELFF
TRBJ1-4 | NA | 13 | NA | TRBV30 | TGTGCCTGGAGTAGCCGCAGGGAAGAAAAACTGTTTTTT | CAWSSRREEKLFF
TRBJ1-6 | NA | 15 | TRBD1 | TRBV3-1 | TGTGCCAGCAGCCCACGACAGGGGGCGGGTTCACCCCTCCACTTT | CASSPRQGAGSPLHF
TRBJ1-2 | many | 13 | NA | TRBV28 | TGTGCCAGCAGCCCTAGTCGCAGCTATGGCTACACCTTC | CASSPSRSYGYTF
TRBJ1-2 | many | 15 | NA | TRBV3-1 | TGTGCCAGCAGCCACCGCTCGGGGCCCACCTATGGCTACACCTTC | CASSHRSGPTYGYTF
TRBJ1-1 | few | 14 | NA | TRBV5-1 | TGCGCCAGCAGCCCGCCGGGGGATAACACTGAAGCTTTCTTT | CASSPPGDNTEAFF
TRBJ2-5 | many | 17 | NA | TRBV7-9 | TGTGCCAGCAGCTTAGGCTTGGGGTCTCCAGGCGAAGAGACCCAGTACTTC | CASSLGLGSPGEETQYF
TRBJ2-7 | NA | 14 | NA | TRBV28 | TGTGCCAGCAGTGCGGGTTTAAAGGGATACGAGCAGTACTTC | CASSAGLKGYEQYF
TRBJ2-7 | NA | 14 | NA | TRBV20-1 | TGCAGTGCTAGAGAGGGTGCGTCCCTCTACGAGCAGTACTTC | CSAREGASLYEQYF
TRBJ2-2 | NA | 12 | NA | TRBV27 | TGTGCCAGCAGTTGGGACGGCGGGGAGCTGTTTTTT | CASSWDGGELFF
TRBJ2-5 | NA | 13 | NA | TRBV7-9 | TGTGCCAGCAGCTCGTCGGGTTTTGGGACCCAGTACTTC | CASSSSGFGTQYF
TRBJ1-2 | many | 14 | TRBD1 | TRBV2 | TGTGCCAGCAGCCGGGACAGGGGTAGATATGGCTACACCTTC | CASSRDRGRYGYTF
TRBJ2-7 | few | 12 | TRBD1 | TRBV5-1 | TGCGCCAGCAGCTTCTCCGGGACAGGGGAGCACTTC | CASSFSGTGEHF
TRBJ2-7 | few | 14 | TRBD1 | TRBV28 | TGTGCCAGCAATGACAGGGGGGACAACTACGAGCAGTACTTC | CASNDRGDNYEQYF
TRBJ2-7 | once | 15 | TRBD2 | TRBV19 | TGTGCCAGTAGTCCCCTTCCTAGCGGGAGAAACGAGCAGTACTTC | CASSPLPSGRNEQYF
TRBJ2-1 | NA | 14 | TRBD2 | TRBV10-3 | TGTGCCATCGGCGAGCGGGAGCCGTTGCTTGAGCAGTTCTTC | CAIGEREPLLEQFF
TRBJ2-7 | few | 15 | TRBD2 | TRBV15 | TGTGCCACCAGCGCCCTAGCGGGAGGCCCCTACGAGCAGTACTTC | CATSALAGGPYEQYF
TRBJ1-2 | many | 15 | NA | TRBV27 | TGTGCCAGCAGTTTAGCGTCAGAGGGGGGATATGGCTACACCTTC | CASSLASEGGYGYTF
TRBJ2-7 | many | 15 | TRBD2 | TRBV7-2 | TGTGCCAGCAGCGCAGGACTAGCGGCATCCTACGAGCAGTACTTC | CASSAGLAASYEQYF
TRBJ2-5 | many | 19 | TRBD1 | TRBV7-9 | TGTGCCAGCAGCTCTACCTTGGGACAGGGGGTCCTATTAAGAGAGACCCAGTACTTC | CASSSTLGQGVLLRETQYF
TRBJ2-3 | few | 18 | NA | TRBV2 | TGTGCCAGCAGTGAATCATGGCAGTCACTTGGGGGCGAGGATACGCAGTATTTT | CASSESWQSLGGEDTQYF
TRBJ1-5 | NA | 14 | NA | TRBV19 | TGTGCCAGTAGCACAACCTATAGCAATCAGCCCCAGCATTTT | CASSTTYSNQPQHF
TRBJ1-1 | few | 14 | NA | TRBV6-2/TRBV6-3 | TGTGCCAGCAGTTACTCGCCGACGAACACTGAAGCTTTCTTT | CASSYSPTNTEAFF
TRBJ1-1 | many | 13 | NA | TRBV2 | TGTGCCAGCAGCCAGGGTGTGAACACTGAAGCTTTCTTT | CASSQGVNTEAFF
TRBJ1-1 | few | 14 | NA | TRBV20-1 | TGCAGTGCTAGAGATGGGGGACTAGACACTGAAGCTTTCTTT | CSARDGGLDTEAFF
TRBJ2-1 | NA | 15 | NA | TRBV11-2 | TGTGCCAGCAGCTTAGCAGGCAGGGGATCCAATGAGCAGTTCTTC | CASSLAGRGSNEQFF
TRBJ1-3 | NA | 12 | TRBD1 | TRBV29-1 | TGCAGCGTTGGACAGGGTGGAAACACCATATATTTT | CSVGQGGNTIYF
TRBJ2-7 | NA | 16 | NA | TRBV27 | TGTGCCAGCAGTTTAACTAACAGGGGGAGGGCATACGAGCAGTACTTC | CASSLTNRGRAYEQYF
TRBJ1-2 | NA | 14 | NA | TRBV11-3 | TGTGCCAGCAGCCTCAGAGCAGGGGTATATGGCTACACCTTC | CASSLRAGVYGYTF
TRBJ1-2 | many | 14 | NA | TRBV28 | TGTGCCAGCAGTGCCGATGGGACATCGTATGGCTACACCTTC | CASSADGTSYGYTF
TRBJ2-7 | few | 14 | NA | TRBV5-1 | TGCGCCAGCAGCATAGGACAGATCAACTACGAGCAGTACTTC | CASSIGQINYEQYF
TRBJ2-3 | few | 19 | TRBD2 | TRBV2 | TGTGCCAGCAGTCTGGAACTAGCGGGAGGGGAGCTTGGTACAGATACGCAGTATTTT | CASSLELAGGELGTDTQYF
TRBJ2-1 | NA | 11 | NA | TRBV20-1 | TGCAGTGCTGATACCCTAAGTGAGCAGTTCTTC | CSADTLSEQFF
TRBJ1-1 | NA | 14 | TRBD1 | TRBV6-5 | TGTGCCAGCAGTTACTCAGGGGGCGGAACTGAAGCTTTCTTT | CASSYSGGGTEAFF
TRBJ1-2 | NA | 13 | NA | TRBV20-1 | TGCGGTGCTAGTCCTGGAGGGGCCTATGGCTACACCTTC | CGASPGGAYGYTF
TRBJ1-5 | NA | 13 | NA | TRBV2 | TGTGCCAGCAGTGGGGGTCCTGGTCAGCCCCAGCATTTT | CASSGGPGQPQHF
TRBJ1-3 | few | 15 | TRBD1 | TRBV12-3/TRBV12-4 | TGTGCCAGCGGACGACAGGGGGCGCGAGGAAACACCATATATTTT | CASGRQGARGNTIYF
TRBJ1-2 | few | 14 | NA | TRBV20-1 | TGCAGTGCTAGTAGGGGCAGGGGAAACTATGGCTACACCTTC | CSASRGRGNYGYTF
TRBJ1-3 | few | 14 | NA | TRBV18 | TGTGCCAGCTCACCACCCGAATCTGGAAACACCATATATTTT | CASSPPESGNTIYF
TRBJ1-5 | few | 15 | TRBD1 | TRBV6-2/TRBV6-3 | TGTGCCAGCAGTTACTCGACAGGGAATGATCAGCCCCAGCATTTT | CASSYSTGNDQPQHF
TRBJ2-2 | many | 17 | TRBD2 | TRBV2 | TGTGCCAGCAGTACTAGCGGGAGGGCCACTTACACCGGGGAGCTGTTTTTT | CASSTSGRATYTGELFF
TRBJ2-2 | many | 14 | TRBD1 | TRBV2 | TGTGCCAGCAGGGGGACAGGGGGACCCGGGGAGCTGTTTTTT | CASRGTGGPGELFF
TRBJ2-7 | many | 15 | TRBD1 | TRBV6-1 | TGTGCCAGCTTTCGAACCCGACAGGGGAGGATCGAGCAGTACTTC | CASFRTRQGRIEQYF
TRBJ2-7 | NA | 13 | NA | TRBV6-1 | TGTGCCAGCAGCCGCTCCGTCCTCTACGAGCAGTACTTC | CASSRSVLYEQYF
TRBJ2-3 | NA | 18 | TRBD2 | TRBV7-2 | TGTGCCAGCAGCTTAGTAACTAGCGGTTACCAGGGCGGAGATACGCAGTATTTT | CASSLVTSGYQGGDTQYF
TRBJ2-7 | many | 15 | NA | TRBV7-6 | TGTGCCAGCAGCGTGTATCCGGGACAACTCTACGAGCAGTACTTC | CASSVYPGQLYEQYF
TRBJ2-6 | NA | 16 | NA | TRBV15 | TGTGCCACCAGCGGGACAAGGAGCTCTGGGGCCAACGTCCTGACTTTC | CATSGTRSSGANVLTF
TRBJ2-4 | few | 14 | TRBD2 | TRBV20-1 | TGCAGTGCTAGGCCACTAGCGGGAATAGACATTCAGTACTTC | CSARPLAGIDIQYF
TRBJ2-5 | few | 15 | TRBD2 | TRBV14 | TGTGCCAGCAGCCAACGACTAGCGGCCCAAGAGACCCAGTACTTC | CASSQRLAAQETQYF